The clone carrying this T cell receptor beta chain has just a few counts. Its specificity is unknown. The data belong to a study of blood T cells in healthy people across ages. The study's findings and limits: A roughly linear age-dependent decrease characterized TCR beta diversity per million T cells.

Together with a sample-barcoded 5' primer, a J-beta primer mix was included in a second PCR lasting roughly 6 to 12 cycles. Each cDNA molecule carried a tag from a template-switch adaptor that contained 12 random nucleotides. Each CDR3 protein is one row after TCRdb ran MiXCR on the 5' RACE reads. The table lists 1.6 million or so distinct CDR3 sequences, about 31% of them singletons. The specimen was blood. This clonotype was obtained from a woman between 25 and 40 years old in good health.

CDR3 DNA: TGCAGTGCTGGGGGTAGCGGGGACCTTCAAGAGACCCAGTACTTC. Its protein product is CSAGGSGDLQETQYF. This rearrangement joins TRBV20-1 to TRBJ2-5; 8 bases line up with TRBD2. CDR1 is DFQATT and CDR2 is SNEGSKA in the germline V gene (reference sequence). The CDR3 length is 15 residues. The V segment lost 5 bases and the J segment 2 bases; nucleotides outside the gene matches: 10.